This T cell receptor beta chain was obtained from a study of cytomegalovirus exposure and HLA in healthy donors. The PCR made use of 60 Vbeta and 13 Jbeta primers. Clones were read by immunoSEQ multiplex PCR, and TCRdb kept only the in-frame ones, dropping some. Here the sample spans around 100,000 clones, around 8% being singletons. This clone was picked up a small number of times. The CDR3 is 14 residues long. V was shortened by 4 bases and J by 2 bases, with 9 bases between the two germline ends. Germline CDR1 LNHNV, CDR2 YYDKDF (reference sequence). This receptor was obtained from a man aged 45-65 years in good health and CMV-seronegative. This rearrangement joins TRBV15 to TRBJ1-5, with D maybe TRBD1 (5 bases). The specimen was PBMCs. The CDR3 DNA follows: TGTGCCACCAGCAAGGGGCTCGGCAATCAGCCCCAGCATTTT. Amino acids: CATSKGLGNQPQHF.